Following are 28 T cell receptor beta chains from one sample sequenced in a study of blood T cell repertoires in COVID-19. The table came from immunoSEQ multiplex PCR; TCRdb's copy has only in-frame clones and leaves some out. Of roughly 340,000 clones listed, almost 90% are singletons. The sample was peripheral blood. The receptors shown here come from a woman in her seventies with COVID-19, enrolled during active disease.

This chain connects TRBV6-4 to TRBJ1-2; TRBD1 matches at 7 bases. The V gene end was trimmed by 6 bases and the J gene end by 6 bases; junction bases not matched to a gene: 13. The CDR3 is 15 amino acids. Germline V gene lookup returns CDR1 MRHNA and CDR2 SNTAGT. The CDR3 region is CASSSRGSPRDGYTF. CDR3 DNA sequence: TGTGCCAGCAGCTCCAGGGGGTCCCCTCGGGATGGCTACACCTTC.

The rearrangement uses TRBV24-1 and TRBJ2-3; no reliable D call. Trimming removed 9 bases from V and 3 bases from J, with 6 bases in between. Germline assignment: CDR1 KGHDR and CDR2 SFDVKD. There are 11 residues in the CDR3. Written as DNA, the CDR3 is TGTGCCACCGGGCTAACAGATACGCAGTATTTT. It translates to CATGLTDTQYF.

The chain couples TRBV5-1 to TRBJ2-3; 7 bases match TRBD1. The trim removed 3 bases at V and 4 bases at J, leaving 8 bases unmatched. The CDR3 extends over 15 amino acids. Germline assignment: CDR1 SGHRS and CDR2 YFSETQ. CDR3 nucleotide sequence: TGCGCCAGCAGCTCGACAGGGAAGGGGTCAGATACGCAGTATTTT. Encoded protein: CASSSTGKGSDTQYF.

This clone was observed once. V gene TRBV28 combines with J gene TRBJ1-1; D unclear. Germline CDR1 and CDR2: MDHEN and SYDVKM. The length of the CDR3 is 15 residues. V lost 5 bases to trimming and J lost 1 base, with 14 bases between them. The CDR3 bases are TGTGCCAGCAGTCCCTTTACACCCAAGAACACTGAAGCTTTCTTT. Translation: CASSPFTPKNTEAFF.

CDR3 protein: CSVRSSRGGYTF. The CDR3, as DNA: TGCAGCGTGCGTTCGTCCCGGGGTGGCTACACCTTC. The chain joins TRBV29-1 to TRBJ1-2; D call uncertain. The length of the CDR3 is 12 residues. Per germline, CDR1 SQVTM and CDR2 ANQGSEA. Trimming removed 6 bases from V and 7 bases from J, with 15 bases in between.

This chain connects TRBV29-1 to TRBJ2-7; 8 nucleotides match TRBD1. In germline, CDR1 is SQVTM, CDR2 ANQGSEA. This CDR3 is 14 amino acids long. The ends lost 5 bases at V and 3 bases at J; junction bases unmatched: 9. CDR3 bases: TGCAGCGTTCGGAGGGCGACAGGGGACTACGAGCAGTACTTC. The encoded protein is CSVRRATGDYEQYF.

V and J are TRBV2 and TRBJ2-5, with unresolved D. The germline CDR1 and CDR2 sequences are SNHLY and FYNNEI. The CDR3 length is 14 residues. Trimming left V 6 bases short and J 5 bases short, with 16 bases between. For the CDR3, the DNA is TGTGCCAGCAGGAGTGGGCCCTCGGTTGAGACCCAGTACTTC. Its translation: CASRSGPSVETQYF.

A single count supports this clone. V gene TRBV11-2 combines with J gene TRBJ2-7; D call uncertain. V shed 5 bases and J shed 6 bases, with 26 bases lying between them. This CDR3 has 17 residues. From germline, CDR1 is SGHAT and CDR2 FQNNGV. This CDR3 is CASSRGGAPSSASEQYF. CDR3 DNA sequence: TGTGCCAGCAGCCGAGGTGGCGCACCAAGTTCGGCTAGCGAGCAGTACTTC.

In DNA form, the CDR3 reads TGTGCCAGCAGCAGATCCCGGGACAGGCGGGGAACCTACGAGCAGTACTTC. The encoded protein is CASSRSRDRRGTYEQYF. The chain employs TRBV7-9 and TRBJ2-7; 8 bases are shared with TRBD1. With V trimmed by 5 bases and J by 2 bases, 14 bases remained unmatched. CDR3 length equals 17 residues. Germline CDR1 is SEHNR and CDR2 is FQNEAQ (reference sequence).

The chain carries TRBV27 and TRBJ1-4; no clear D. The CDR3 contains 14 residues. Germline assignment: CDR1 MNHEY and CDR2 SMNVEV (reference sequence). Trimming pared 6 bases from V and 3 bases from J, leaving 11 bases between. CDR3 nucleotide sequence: TGTGCCAGCAGCCCGACACTCTCTAATGAAAAACTGTTTTTT. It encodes CASSPTLSNEKLFF.

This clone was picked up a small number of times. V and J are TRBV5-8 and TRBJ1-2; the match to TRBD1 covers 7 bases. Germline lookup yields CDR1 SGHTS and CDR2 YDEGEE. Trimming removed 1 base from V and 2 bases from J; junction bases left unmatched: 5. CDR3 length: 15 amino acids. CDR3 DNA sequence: TGTGCCAGCAGCTTGTTCCAGGGGGTCAACTATGGCTACACCTTC. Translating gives CASSLFQGVNYGYTF.

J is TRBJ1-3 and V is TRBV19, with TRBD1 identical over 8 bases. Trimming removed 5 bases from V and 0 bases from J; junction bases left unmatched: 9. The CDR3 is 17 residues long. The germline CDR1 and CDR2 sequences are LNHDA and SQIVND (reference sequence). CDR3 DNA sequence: TGTGCCAGTAGTCCAGGGGACAGGATCCCCTCTGGAAACACCATATATTTT. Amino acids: CASSPGDRIPSGNTIYF.

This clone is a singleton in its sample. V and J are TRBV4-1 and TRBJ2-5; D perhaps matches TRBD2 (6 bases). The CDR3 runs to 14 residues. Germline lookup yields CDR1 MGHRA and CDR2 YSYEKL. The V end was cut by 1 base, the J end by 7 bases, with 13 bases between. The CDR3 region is CASSQVSEAGTQYF. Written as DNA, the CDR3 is TGCGCCAGCAGCCAAGTTAGCGAAGCGGGGACCCAGTACTTC.

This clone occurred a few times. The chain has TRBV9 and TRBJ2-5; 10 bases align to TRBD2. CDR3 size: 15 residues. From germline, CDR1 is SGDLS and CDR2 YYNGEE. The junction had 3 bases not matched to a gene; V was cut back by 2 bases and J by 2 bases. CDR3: CASSVSGGRQETQYF. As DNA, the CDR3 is TGTGCCAGCAGCGTTAGCGGGGGGCGGCAAGAGACCCAGTACTTC.

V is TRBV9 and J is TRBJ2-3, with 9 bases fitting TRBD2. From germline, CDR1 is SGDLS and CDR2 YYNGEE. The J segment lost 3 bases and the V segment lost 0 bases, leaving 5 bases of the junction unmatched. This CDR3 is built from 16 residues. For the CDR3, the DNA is TGTGCCAGCAGCGTAGTCGGCGGGGGGGCGACAGATACGCAGTATTTT. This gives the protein CASSVVGGGATDTQYF. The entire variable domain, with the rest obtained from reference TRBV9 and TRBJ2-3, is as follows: DSGVTQTPKHLITATGQRVTLRCSPRSGDLSVYWYQQSLDQGLQFLIQYYNGEERAKGNILERFSAQQFPDLHSELNLSSLELGDSALYFCASSVVGGGATDTQYFGPGTRLTVL.

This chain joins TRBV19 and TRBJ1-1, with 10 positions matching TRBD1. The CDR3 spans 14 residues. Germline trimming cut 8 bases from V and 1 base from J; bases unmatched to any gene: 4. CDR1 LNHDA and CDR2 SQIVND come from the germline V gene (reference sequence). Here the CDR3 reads CASGTGDKNTEAFF. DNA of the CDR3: TGTGCCAGTGGGACAGGGGATAAGAACACTGAAGCTTTCTTT.

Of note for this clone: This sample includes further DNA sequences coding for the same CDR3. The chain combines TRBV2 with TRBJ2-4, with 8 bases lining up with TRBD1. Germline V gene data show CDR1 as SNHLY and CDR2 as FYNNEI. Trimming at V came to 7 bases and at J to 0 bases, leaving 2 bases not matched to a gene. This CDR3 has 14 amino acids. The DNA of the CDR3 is TGTGCCAGCACAGGGGGCTTAGCCAAAAACATTCAGTACTTC. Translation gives CASTGGLAKNIQYF. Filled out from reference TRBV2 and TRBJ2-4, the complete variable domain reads EPEVTQTPSHQVTQMGQEVILRCVPISNHLYFYWYRQILGQKVEFLVSFYNNEISEKSEIFDDQFSVERPDGSNFTLKIRSTKLEDSAMYFCASTGGLAKNIQYFGAGTRLSVL.

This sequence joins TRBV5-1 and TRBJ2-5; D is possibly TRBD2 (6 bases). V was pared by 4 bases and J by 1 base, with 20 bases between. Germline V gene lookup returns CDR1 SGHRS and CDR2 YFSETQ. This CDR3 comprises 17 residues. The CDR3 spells CASSPEGGVRPQETQYF. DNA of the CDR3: TGCGCCAGCAGCCCCGAAGGAGGGGTACGTCCCCAAGAGACCCAGTACTTC.

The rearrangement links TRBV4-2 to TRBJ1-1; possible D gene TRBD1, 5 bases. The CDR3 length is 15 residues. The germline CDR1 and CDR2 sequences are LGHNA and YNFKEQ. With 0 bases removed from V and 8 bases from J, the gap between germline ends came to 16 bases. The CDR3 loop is CASSQDTSGPGEAFF. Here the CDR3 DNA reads TGTGCCAGCAGCCAAGATACGTCAGGGCCAGGGGAAGCTTTCTTT.

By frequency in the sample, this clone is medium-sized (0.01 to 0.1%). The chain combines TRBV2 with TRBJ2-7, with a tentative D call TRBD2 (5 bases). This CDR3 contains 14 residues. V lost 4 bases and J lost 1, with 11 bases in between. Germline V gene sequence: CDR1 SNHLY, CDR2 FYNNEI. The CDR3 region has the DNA TGTGCCAGCAGTGGGGAGACGGGGTCCTACGAGCAGTACTTC. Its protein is CASSGETGSYEQYF.

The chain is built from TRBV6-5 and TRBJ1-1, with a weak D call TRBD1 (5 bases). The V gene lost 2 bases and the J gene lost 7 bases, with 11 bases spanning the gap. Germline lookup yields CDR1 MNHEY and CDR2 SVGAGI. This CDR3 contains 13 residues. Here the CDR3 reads CASSYGGRVEAFF. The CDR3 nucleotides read TGTGCCAGCAGTTACGGGGGGAGGGTTGAAGCTTTCTTT.

CDR3 sequence reads: CASSQVRGQGGYTF. CDR3 nucleotides: TGCGCCAGCAGCCAAGTTAGGGGGCAGGGTGGCTACACCTTC. This rearrangement joins TRBV4-1 to TRBJ1-2; TRBD1 matches at 7 bases. The CDR3 sequence is 14 residues long. Germline V lookup: CDR1 MGHRA, CDR2 YSYEKL. V was clipped by 1 base and J by 7 bases; unmatched bases: 6.

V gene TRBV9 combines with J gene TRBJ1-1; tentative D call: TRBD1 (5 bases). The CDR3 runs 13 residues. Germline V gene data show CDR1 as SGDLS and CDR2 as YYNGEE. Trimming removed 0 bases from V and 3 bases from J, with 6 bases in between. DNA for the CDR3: TGTGCCAGCAGCGTAGAACAGGACACTGAAGCTTTCTTT. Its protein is CASSVEQDTEAFF.

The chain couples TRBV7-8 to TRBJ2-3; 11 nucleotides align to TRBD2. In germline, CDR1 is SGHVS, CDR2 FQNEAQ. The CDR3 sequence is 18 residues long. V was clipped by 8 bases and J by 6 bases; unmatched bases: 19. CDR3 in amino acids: CASGLAGGWGFEVDTQYF. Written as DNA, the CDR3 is TGTGCCAGCGGCCTAGCGGGGGGATGGGGATTTGAGGTGGATACGCAGTATTTT.

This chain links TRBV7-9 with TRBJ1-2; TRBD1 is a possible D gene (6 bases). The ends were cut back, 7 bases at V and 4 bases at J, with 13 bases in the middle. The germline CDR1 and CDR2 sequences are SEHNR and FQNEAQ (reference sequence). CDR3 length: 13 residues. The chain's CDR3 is CASTSGATYGYTF. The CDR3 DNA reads TGTGCCAGCACCTCAGGGGCCACCTATGGCTACACCTTC.

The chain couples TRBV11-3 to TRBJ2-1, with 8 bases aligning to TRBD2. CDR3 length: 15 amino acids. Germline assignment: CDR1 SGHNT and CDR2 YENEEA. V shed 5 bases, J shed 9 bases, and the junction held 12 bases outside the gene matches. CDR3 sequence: CASSPGGGGSIEQFF. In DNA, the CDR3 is TGTGCCAGCAGCCCCGGGGGGGGCGGGTCGATTGAGCAGTTCTTC.

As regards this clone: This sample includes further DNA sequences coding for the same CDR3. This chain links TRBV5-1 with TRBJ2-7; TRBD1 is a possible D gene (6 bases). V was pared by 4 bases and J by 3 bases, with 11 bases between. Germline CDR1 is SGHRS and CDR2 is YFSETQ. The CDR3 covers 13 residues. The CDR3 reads CASSPGTNYEQYF. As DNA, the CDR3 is TGCGCCAGCAGCCCAGGGACAAACTACGAGCAGTACTTC.

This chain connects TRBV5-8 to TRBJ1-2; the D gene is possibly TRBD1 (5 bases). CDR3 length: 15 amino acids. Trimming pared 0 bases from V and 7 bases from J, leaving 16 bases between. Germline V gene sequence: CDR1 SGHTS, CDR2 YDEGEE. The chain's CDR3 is CASSLELTPGVGYTF. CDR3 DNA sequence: TGTGCCAGCAGCTTGGAATTGACTCCGGGGGTTGGCTACACCTTC.